These T cell receptor beta chains were read from a single sample in a study of shared T cell receptors in the human thymus. Only in-frame clones appear in the TCRdb table, and some are missing; sequencing was by immunoSEQ multiplex PCR. The sample lists almost 550,000 clones, approximately 78% seen once, with about 0.013% in the top ten. A further study also used this sample, focusing on human thymus T cells.

Input material: thymocytes. Receptor source: a boy younger than two with a congenital heart defect. Each CDR3 is given with its conserved first and last residue. D genes are given only for firm matches. Not every row has a clone size; where given, it reads once, few, many or a size class.

clone_size	v_call	j_call	d_call	cdr3_aa	cdr3_nt
-	TRBV5-1	TRBJ2-1	TRBD2	CASSGPAGGTEQFF	TGCGCCAGCAGTGGTCCAGCGGGAGGAACTGAGCAGTTCTTC
-	TRBV5-4	TRBJ2-7	-	CASGAYEQYF	TGTGCCAGCGGGGCTTACGAGCAGTACTTC
-	TRBV25-1	TRBJ1-4	-	CASSVACQDSATNEKLFF	TGTGCCAGCAGTGTCGCATGCCAAGACAGCGCAACTAATGAAAAACTGTTTTTT
-	TRBV30	TRBJ2-1	-	CAWSVPPGVATYNEQFF	TGTGCCTGGAGTGTACCGCCAGGGGTGGCCACCTACAATGAGCAGTTCTTC
-	TRBV9	TRBJ2-3	TRBD1	CASSVGIGTGSTDTQYF	TGTGCCAGCAGCGTAGGGATTGGGACAGGCAGCACAGATACGCAGTATTTT
-	TRBV4-1	TRBJ2-5	-	CASSLRDYQETQYF	TGCGCCAGCAGCCTTCGGGACTACCAAGAGACCCAGTACTTC
-	TRBV10-3	TRBJ2-1	TRBD1	CAISELTGRNEQFF	TGTGCCATCAGTGAGCTGACAGGGCGGAATGAGCAGTTCTTC
-	TRBV5-4	TRBJ1-1	-	CASSPGVPNTEAFF	TGTGCCAGCAGCCCGGGGGTCCCGAACACTGAAGCTTTCTTT
-	TRBV7-9	TRBJ2-1	-	CASSLRWGESCDEQFF	TGTGCCAGCAGCTTACGGTGGGGGGAGTCATGCGATGAGCAGTTCTTC
-	TRBV6-5	TRBJ2-7	-	CASSSLSSYEQYF	TGTGCCAGCAGTTCTTTGAGCTCCTACGAGCAGTACTTC
few	TRBV5-6	TRBJ1-3	TRBD1	CASSSDRGDSGNTIYF	TGTGCCAGCAGCTCCGACAGGGGGGACTCTGGAAACACCATATATTTT
-	TRBV5-1	TRBJ2-1	TRBD1	CASSLGRDSWYYNEQFF	TGCGCCAGCAGCTTGGGCCGGGACAGTTGGTATTACAATGAGCAGTTCTTC
once	TRBV4-3	TRBJ2-7	-	CASSQESRTTSEQYF	TGCGCCAGCAGCCAAGAGTCCCGGACTACCTCCGAGCAGTACTTC
-	TRBV4-2	TRBJ2-7	-	CASSPQRTQRNEQYF	TGTGCCAGCAGCCCTCAAAGGACACAGAGGAACGAGCAGTACTTC
-	TRBV19	TRBJ2-1	-	CASSMSSNEQFF	TGTGCCAGTAGTATGTCTAGCAATGAGCAGTTCTTC
-	TRBV28	TRBJ1-1	-	CASSLGGDRSTEAFF	TGTGCCAGCAGTTTAGGGGGTGACAGGAGCACTGAAGCTTTCTTT
-	TRBV6-4	TRBJ1-2	-	CASSDSPVAGVNYGYTF	TGTGCCAGCAGTGACTCCCCCGTTGCAGGGGTCAACTATGGCTACACCTTC
once	TRBV7-9	TRBJ1-2	TRBD1	CASIRGGQGTYGYTF	TGTGCCAGCATCCGGGGGGGACAGGGAACCTATGGCTACACCTTC
-	TRBV30	TRBJ1-3	-	CAWSVRQGISTHSIYF	TGTGCCTGGAGTGTACGGCAGGGTATATCGACTCATTCCATATATTTT
-	TRBV18	TRBJ2-7	-	CASSPPLRGEQYF	TGTGCCAGCTCACCACCGCTGAGGGGGGAGCAGTACTTC
-	TRBV5-1	TRBJ2-2	-	CASSWGQAGELFF	TGCGCCAGCAGCTGGGGGCAGGCGGGGGAGCTGTTTTTT
-	TRBV6-7	TRBJ2-7	TRBD1	CASSYSTGDTYEQYF	TGTGCCAGCAGTTACTCTACAGGGGATACCTACGAGCAGTACTTC
-	TRBV5-6	TRBJ2-2	-	CASSLEDREVHTGELFF	TGTGCCAGCAGCCTCGAAGACAGGGAGGTTCACACCGGGGAGCTGTTTTTT
-	TRBV9	TRBJ1-5	-	CASGGQPSNQPQHF	TGTGCCAGCGGGGGACAACCTAGCAATCAGCCCCAGCATTTT
-	TRBV6-5	TRBJ2-3	TRBD1	CASSYGQGGSTDTQYF	TGTGCCAGCAGTTATGGCCAAGGGGGCAGCACAGATACGCAGTATTTT
-	TRBV12-5	TRBJ2-1	-	CASGSEQGRVRNEQFF	TGTGCTAGTGGTTCCGAACAGGGACGCGTGCGCAATGAGCAGTTCTTC
-	TRBV11-2	TRBJ1-1	TRBD1	CASSPKGGTGVGAFF	TGTGCCAGCAGCCCTAAGGGCGGGACAGGGGTAGGTGCTTTCTTT
few	TRBV5-5	TRBJ2-1	-	CASSLDCEKENNEQFF	TGTGCCAGCAGCTTGGATTGTGAGAAAGAGAACAATGAGCAGTTCTTC
-	TRBV28	TRBJ2-1	TRBD2	CASRPTSPRAEQFF	TGTGCCAGCAGGCCGACTAGCCCTCGAGCTGAGCAGTTCTTC
-	TRBV4-2	TRBJ2-3	-	CASSQPWACTDTQYF	TGTGCCAGCAGCCAGCCGTGGGCTTGCACAGATACGCAGTATTTT
-	TRBV4-2	TRBJ2-1	TRBD1	CASSLGGRSYNEQFF	TGTGCCAGCAGCTTAGGGGGCCGCTCCTACAATGAGCAGTTCTTC
-	TRBV28	TRBJ2-7	TRBD2	CASTREAPTYEQYF	TGTGCCAGCACCCGGGAGGCCCCCACCTACGAGCAGTACTTC
-	TRBV4-3	TRBJ2-1	TRBD2	CASSQDRGLAGALLYNEQFF	TGCGCCAGCAGCCAAGATCGCGGTCTAGCGGGAGCATTGCTTTACAATGAGCAGTTCTTC
once	TRBV9	TRBJ2-7	TRBD2	CASSVGTSGRVPYEQYF	TGTGCCAGCAGCGTGGGGACTAGCGGGAGGGTCCCCTACGAGCAGTACTTC
once	TRBV12-5	TRBJ2-1	TRBD2	CASGLVPSGREEQFF	TGTGCTAGTGGTTTGGTACCTAGCGGGAGGGAGGAGCAGTTCTTC
-	TRBV5-1	TRBJ2-1	-	CASSLPGISYNEQFF	TGCGCCAGCAGCTTGCCAGGAATTTCCTACAATGAGCAGTTCTTC
few	TRBV7-7	TRBJ2-7	-	CASSSDTFLYEQYF	TGTGCCAGCAGCTCCGACACCTTTCTCTACGAGCAGTACTTC
-	TRBV5-4	TRBJ2-7	TRBD2	CASSTRGGGLTKRRHEQYF	TGTGCCAGCAGCACACGGGGGGGCGGATTAACTAAAAGACGCCACGAGCAGTACTTC
-	TRBV2	TRBJ1-2	TRBD1	CASSFGQGAPDYGYTF	TGTGCCAGCAGCTTTGGACAGGGGGCGCCGGATTATGGCTACACCTTC
-	TRBV27	TRBJ2-5	TRBD2	CASSFFLPGLAGIETQYF	TGTGCCAGCAGTTTTTTCCTCCCGGGACTAGCGGGAATAGAGACCCAGTACTTC
-	TRBV2	TRBJ2-7	-	CASSEGIAGQYEQYF	TGTGCCAGCAGTGAAGGGATAGCGGGACAGTACGAGCAGTACTTC
-	TRBV15	TRBJ1-5	-	CATSRRQSNQPQHF	TGTGCCACCAGCAGAAGACAGAGCAATCAGCCCCAGCATTTT
-	TRBV5-1	TRBJ1-2	-	CASSPGDGANYGYTF	TGCGCCAGCAGCCCGGGTGACGGGGCTAACTATGGCTACACCTTC